Listed here are 22 T cell receptor beta chains from one sample, sequenced in a study of blood T cell repertoires in COVID-19. Some clones are missing from TCRdb's copy, which holds only in-frame ones; the method was immunoSEQ multiplex PCR. The sample has approximately 310,000 clones, more than 75% seen once. Material for sequencing was peripheral blood. These receptors all come from a man aged 45-65 years with active or convalescent COVID-19.

This clone was found a few times. This sequence joins TRBV29-1 and TRBJ2-1, with D hard to call. The CDR3 loop spans 15 amino acids. Trimming took 4 bases from V and 0 from J, leaving 13 bases between them. The V gene's germline CDR1 is SQVTM and CDR2 ANQGSEA. The CDR3 DNA is TGCAGCGTTGTTGGTAGGAGTGCCTCCTACAATGAGCAGTTCTTC. This translates into CSVVGRSASYNEQFF.

The rearrangement joins TRBV15 to TRBJ1-2, with TRBD1 as a possible D gene (6 bases). CDR3 length: 14 residues. The V end was cut by 3 bases, the J end by 7 bases, with 15 bases between. Germline CDR1 LNHNV, CDR2 YYDKDF (reference sequence). The CDR3 sequence is CATSSGGARVGYTF. CDR3 bases: TGTGCCACCAGCAGTGGGGGGGCGCGGGTTGGCTACACCTTC. Looking up the rest from reference TRBV15 and TRBJ1-2 gives the full variable domain: DAMVIQNPRYQVTQFGKPVTLSCSQTLNHNVMYWYQQKSSQAPKLLFHYYDKDFNNEADTPDNFQSRRPNTSFCFLDIRSPGLGDTAMYLCATSSGGARVGYTFGSGTRLTVV.

V and J are TRBV5-4 and TRBJ2-2; D ambiguous. This CDR3 has 13 amino acids. Looked up from germline, CDR1 is SGHNT and CDR2 is YYREEE (reference sequence). Trimming pared 0 bases from V and 3 bases from J, leaving 3 bases between. The CDR3 region is CASSLGDTGELFF. DNA of the CDR3: TGTGCCAGCAGCTTGGGCGACACCGGGGAGCTGTTTTTT. Filled out from reference TRBV5-4 and TRBJ2-2, the complete variable domain reads ETGVTQSPTHLIKTRGQQVTLRCSSQSGHNTVSWYQQALGQGPQFIFQYYREEENGRGNFPPRFSGLQFPNYSSELNVNALELDDSALYLCASSLGDTGELFFGEGSRLTVL.

In DNA, the CDR3 is TGTGCCAGCGCCTTGGGACTAGCGGGAGGCGGGGAGCTGTTTTTT. Translation: CASALGLAGGGELFF. This sequence joins TRBV27 and TRBJ2-2; 15 nucleotides match TRBD2. Germline values: CDR1 MNHEY, CDR2 SMNVEV (reference sequence). The CDR3 extends over 15 amino acids. Trimming took 8 bases from V and 7 from J; bases not matched to a gene: 5.

V is TRBV2 and J is TRBJ1-3; D not certain. Germline V CDR1 and CDR2: SNHLY, FYNNEI. V was clipped by 6 bases and J by 0 bases, with 9 bases between them. The CDR3 covers 14 residues. CDR3 DNA: TGTGCCAGCAGGAAAACTTTCTCTGGAAACACCATATATTTT. Translation gives CASRKTFSGNTIYF.

The chain is built from TRBV5-1 and TRBJ2-7, with 11 bases matching TRBD2. V was clipped by 0 bases and J by 2 bases; unmatched bases: 7. Germline CDR1 is SGHRS and CDR2 is YFSETQ. The CDR3 sequence is 17 residues long. The chain's CDR3 is CASSLAPTSGKTYEQYF. DNA of the CDR3: TGCGCCAGCAGCTTGGCCCCGACTAGCGGGAAGACCTACGAGCAGTACTTC.

This clone was seen once. The chain links TRBV6-5 to TRBJ1-2, with TRBD1 matching 8 bases. V gave up 5 bases and J gave up 4 bases; unmatched junction bases: 9. Germline V gene sequence: CDR1 MNHEY, CDR2 SVGAGI. This CDR3 is built from 15 residues. The CDR3, as DNA: TGTGCCAGCAGTCTCCGGGACAGGAACATCTATGGCTACACCTTC. Its translation: CASSLRDRNIYGYTF.

The chain joins TRBV27 to TRBJ2-5; 13 bases are shared with TRBD2. The CDR3 consists of 14 residues. Germline V gene sequence: CDR1 MNHEY, CDR2 SMNVEV (reference sequence). The V gene end was trimmed by 5 bases and the J gene end by 5 bases; junction bases not matched to a gene: 2. In DNA, the CDR3 is TGTGCCAGCAGTCTGACTAGCGGGGGGGAGACCCAGTACTTC. The encoded protein is CASSLTSGGETQYF.

V and J are TRBV6-2 or TRBV6-3 and TRBJ1-3, with D hard to call. CDR1 MNHEY and CDR2 SVGEGT come from the germline V gene. V was trimmed by 2 bases and J by 0 bases, leaving 14 bases between them. The CDR3 covers 17 residues. The CDR3 here is CASSYAGAFYSGNTIYF. As DNA, the CDR3 is TGTGCCAGCAGTTACGCAGGTGCCTTCTACTCTGGAAACACCATATATTTT.

The J gene is TRBJ2-7, the V gene TRBV15, with TRBD1 identical over 8 bases. The CDR3 totals 15 residues. Germline assignment: CDR1 LNHNV and CDR2 YYDKDF (reference sequence). The ends lost 3 bases at V and 0 bases at J; junction bases unmatched: 4. CDR3 sequence: CATSRDTGGSYEQYF. The CDR3 DNA reads TGTGCCACCAGCAGGGATACAGGGGGCTCCTACGAGCAGTACTTC. Complete variable domain (other parts from reference TRBV15 and TRBJ2-7): DAMVIQNPRYQVTQFGKPVTLSCSQTLNHNVMYWYQQKSSQAPKLLFHYYDKDFNNEADTPDNFQSRRPNTSFCFLDIRSPGLGDTAMYLCATSRDTGGSYEQYFGPGTRLTVT.

The rearrangement links TRBV3-1 (or the pseudogene TRBV3-2) to TRBJ2-2; 9 bases match TRBD1. Germline CDR1 LGHDT, CDR2 YNNKEL (reference sequence). The CDR3 spans 15 residues. The V gene end was trimmed by 3 bases and the J gene end by 5 bases; junction bases not matched to a gene: 4. Written as DNA, the CDR3 is TGTGCCAGCAGCCAGACGGACAGGGGTACCGGGGAGCTGTTTTTT. Protein sequence: CASSQTDRGTGELFF.

This sequence joins TRBV29-1 and TRBJ2-7, with 7 positions matching TRBD1. The CDR3 is 15 amino acids. CDR1 is SQVTM, CDR2 ANQGSEA, per germline. J was trimmed by 3 bases and V by 1 base; bases with no gene match: 9. The CDR3 protein is CSVEGQGVRGYEQYF. Written as DNA, the CDR3 is TGCAGCGTTGAAGGGCAGGGGGTTAGAGGCTACGAGCAGTACTTC.

The J gene is TRBJ2-3, the V gene TRBV9, with 10 bases identical to TRBD2. V shed 2 bases, J shed 4 bases, and the junction held 4 bases outside the gene matches. Germline V gene lookup returns CDR1 SGDLS and CDR2 YYNGEE. This CDR3 has 15 amino acids. The CDR3 spells CASSVASGGPDTQYF. CDR3 sequence (DNA): TGTGCCAGCAGCGTGGCTAGCGGGGGCCCAGATACGCAGTATTTT.

The chain uses TRBV19 and TRBJ1-5, with a weak D call TRBD1 (6 bases). Germline-derived CDR1 and CDR2 are LNHDA and SQIVND (reference sequence). Between the trimmed V and J ends, which lost 7 bases and 5 bases, there was a span of 18 bases. This CDR3 has 15 amino acids. This chain's CDR3 is CASTPMRGGDQPQHF. DNA for the CDR3: TGTGCCAGTACCCCAATGAGGGGGGGGGATCAGCCCCAGCATTTT.

This clone appeared a single time. This chain links TRBV9 with TRBJ2-7, with D possibly TRBD1 on 6 matching bases. Germline CDR1 and CDR2: SGDLS and YYNGEE. The CDR3 sequence is 16 residues long. V lost 0 bases and J lost 3, with 16 bases in between. CDR3 bases: TGTGCCAGCAGCGTAGCCCTCTCGGCACAGGGCTACGAGCAGTACTTC. Protein product: CASSVALSAQGYEQYF.

This chain connects TRBV18 to TRBJ2-1, with D tentatively TRBD1 (6 bases). This CDR3 is 13 amino acids long. In germline, CDR1 is KGHSH, CDR2 LQKENI. The V and J ends lost 6 bases and 6 bases respectively, with 12 bases between them. The CDR3 DNA sequence: TGTGCCAGCTCCATCGGGACACCCAATGAGCAGTTCTTC. Translation gives CASSIGTPNEQFF.

This chain connects TRBV2 to TRBJ1-5; D gene unclear. The CDR3 has 13 amino acids. CDR1 SNHLY and CDR2 FYNNEI come from the germline V gene. The germline V and J ends were trimmed by 6 bases and 3 bases, with 9 bases remaining between them. CDR3: CASRGVPNQPQHF. CDR3 sequence (DNA): TGTGCCAGCAGGGGCGTTCCCAATCAGCCCCAGCATTTT. The full variable domain, with the rest looked up from reference TRBV2 and TRBJ1-5, is EPEVTQTPSHQVTQMGQEVILRCVPISNHLYFYWYRQILGQKVEFLVSFYNNEISEKSEIFDDQFSVERPDGSNFTLKIRSTKLEDSAMYFCASRGVPNQPQHFGDGTRLSIL.

The rearrangement uses TRBV11-2 and TRBJ2-7, with 12 bases lining up with TRBD2. Germline V lookup: CDR1 SGHAT, CDR2 FQNNGV. CDR3 size: 15 residues. V shed 5 bases and J 3 bases; nucleotides not matched to a gene: 5. CDR3 coding DNA: TGTGCCAGCAGCCGACTAGCGGGGGTCGTCTACGAGCAGTACTTC. It yields the protein CASSRLAGVVYEQYF. The full variable domain, completed using reference TRBV11-2 and TRBJ2-7, is EAGVAQSPRYKIIEKRQSVAFWCNPISGHATLYWYQQILGQGPKLLIQFQNNGVVDDSQLPKDRFSAERLKGVDSTLKIQPAKLEDSAVYLCASSRLAGVVYEQYFGPGTRLTVT.

The chain couples TRBV4-3 to TRBJ2-2, with D hard to call. Germline V lookup: CDR1 LGHNA, CDR2 YSLEER. This CDR3 spans 14 amino acids. Trimming removed 0 bases at V and 9 bases at J, with 11 bases between. CDR3 loop: CASSQDLTSRELFF. Written as DNA, the CDR3 is TGCGCCAGCAGCCAAGATCTGACATCCAGGGAGCTGTTTTTT.

V usage is TRBV7-3 and J usage is TRBJ2-1, with 8 positions matching TRBD2. The V segment lost 5 bases and the J segment 2 bases; nucleotides outside the gene matches: 8. Germline V gene data show CDR1 as SGHTA and CDR2 as FQGTGA. There are 16 residues in the CDR3. This CDR3 is CASSPPRGGAYNEQFF. As DNA, the CDR3 is TGTGCCAGCAGCCCCCCCCGGGGGGGGGCCTACAATGAGCAGTTCTTC.

The rearrangement joins TRBV5-4 to TRBJ1-1; 9 bases are a match to TRBD1. The CDR3 is made up of 15 amino acids. Trimming at V came to 0 bases and at J to 5 bases, leaving 5 bases not matched to a gene. CDR1 SGHNT and CDR2 YYREEE come from the germline V gene (reference sequence). CDR3 protein: CASSLGQGGITEAFF. DNA of the CDR3: TGTGCCAGCAGCTTGGGACAGGGGGGGATAACTGAAGCTTTCTTT.

This sequence joins TRBV28 and TRBJ1-1, with D possibly TRBD1 on 5 matching bases. The germline V gene encodes CDR1 MDHEN and CDR2 SYDVKM. CDR3 length equals 12 residues. Trimming removed 5 bases from V and 10 bases from J, with 14 bases in between. The CDR3 DNA reads TGTGCCAGCAGTCCCCGGGGGGGTTTAGCTTTCTTT. This sequence encodes CASSPRGGLAFF.